This passage covers 4 T cell receptor beta chains from one sample sequenced in a study of blood T cells in healthy people across ages. For the second PCR, which ran for roughly 7 to 11 cycles, a sample-barcoded 5' primer and a J-beta primer mix were used. TCRdb re-derived calls from the 5' RACE reads in MiXCR, one entry per CDR3 protein. The sample lists roughly 1.6 million distinct CDR3 sequences, about 31% seen once, with around 10% in the top ten. Source material: blood. These receptors were taken from a young woman in good health.

This clonotype was picked up many times. The chain combines TRBV4-1 with TRBJ2-3, with D possibly TRBD2 on 6 matching bases. This CDR3 has 17 amino acids. Trimming pared 0 bases from V and 0 bases from J, leaving 13 bases between. The germline V gene has CDR1 MGHRA and CDR2 YSYEKL. CDR3: CASSQEVRGTSTDTQYF. The CDR3 DNA is TGCGCCAGCAGCCAAGAGGTGCGGGGTACTAGCACAGATACGCAGTATTTT.

This chain uses TRBV11-2 with TRBJ2-1; possibly TRBD1 or TRBD2 for D (6 bases each). There are 16 residues in the CDR3. The germline CDR1 and CDR2 sequences are SGHAT and FQNNGV. V was clipped by 0 bases and J by 4 bases, with 13 bases between them. The CDR3 here is CASSLDAGHFYNEQFF. CDR3 in DNA: TGTGCCAGCAGCTTAGACGCGGGACACTTTTACAATGAGCAGTTCTTC.

This clonotype came up a few times. The chain is built from TRBV28 and TRBJ1-2; 12 bases fit TRBD1. Germline V lookup: CDR1 MDHEN, CDR2 SYDVKM. The CDR3 totals 17 residues. The J segment lost 0 bases and the V segment lost 5 bases, leaving 7 bases of the junction unmatched. CDR3 amino acids: CASSPRGQGASNYGYTF. In DNA form, the CDR3 reads TGTGCCAGCAGTCCCCGGGGACAGGGGGCGTCTAACTATGGCTACACCTTC.

This clonotype showed up just a few times. The chain uses TRBV7-9 and TRBJ2-6, with D possibly being TRBD1 (6 bases). Trimming took 3 bases from V and 3 from J, leaving 12 bases between them. The germline CDR1 and CDR2 sequences are SEHNR and FQNEAQ (reference sequence). CDR3 length: 16 residues. CDR3 region: CASSLMTGGGANVLTF. The CDR3 region has the DNA TGTGCCAGCAGCTTGATGACAGGTGGTGGGGCCAACGTCCTGACTTTC.